This TCR beta chain was sequenced in a study of CD8+ T cells in alopecia areata. The V end lost 2 bases, the J end lost 9 bases, and 8 bases lay between the germline ends. This CDR3 is 11 amino acids long. Germline loops: CDR1 SQVTM, CDR2 ANQGSEA. Study-wide findings and caveats: Tissue-resident alphabeta T cells belonging to normal skin likewise get sequenced within scalp specimens.

Investigators isolated RNA and reverse transcribed it into cDNA to act as the sequencing template. Some clones are missing from TCRdb's copy, which holds only in-frame ones; the method was immunoSEQ multiplex PCR. The table lists approximately 24,000 clones, roughly 50% of them singletons, with under 35% in the top ten. About this clone itself: Its antigen is undetermined.

J is TRBJ2-1 and V is TRBV29-1; D gene ambiguous. This TCR was sampled from a human donor with alopecia areata. Sequenced input: NKG2D-high CD8+ T cells sorted from blood. The CDR3: CSVEFRAEQFF. The CDR3 nucleotides read TGCAGCGTTGAATTTAGGGCTGAGCAGTTCTTC.